This T cell receptor (beta chain) was identified during a study of PD-L1 blockade in urothelial cancer. Study-level information: Researchers looked at the blood 3 weeks (second dose) and 6 weeks after treatment began.

V gave up 4 bases and J gave up 5 bases, with 5 bases separating them. The CDR3 consists of 12 residues. Germline V CDR1 and CDR2: SNHLY, FYNNEI. Here immunoSEQ multiplex PCR was the method, and the copy in TCRdb shows in-frame clones only, minus some. Of tens of thousands of clones in the sample, 82% were seen once. Source: PBMCs, taken around atezolizumab (anti-PD-L1) treatment. The rearrangement joins TRBV2 to TRBJ2-2; D remains unclear. The source of this sequence is a man between 65 and 85 years old with urothelial cancer. The CDR3 DNA is TGTGCCAGCAGTGTCCCAACCGGGGAGCTGTTTTTT. Its protein product is CASSVPTGELFF.